These 13 T cell receptor beta chains came from one sample sequenced in a study of T cells in Graves' hyperthyroidism and ophthalmopathy (dated by TCRdb to between 2018 and 2020). Libraries came from multiplex PCR. Reads for this sample came from an Illumina HiSeq 2000. The TCR beta CDR3 regions were amplified from the RNA transcripts. The TCR CDR3 was subjected to a first round of RT-PCR using the HTBI primer set and the Qiagen OneStep RT-PCR kit. TCRdb redid the processing of the public reads, applying fastp at Q25 and MiXCR, and retained in-frame beta chains. Entries are consolidated by CDR3 protein sequence, retaining the most common genes and DNA. This sample gives around 600,000 distinct CDR3 sequences in total; 16% of them show up just once. Of the sample, roughly 3.3% falls within the top ten clones. The sequenced sample consisted of blood. These receptors originate from a woman between 35 and 50 years old with Graves' ophthalmopathy.

Many counts were recorded for this clonotype. This chain uses TRBV30 with TRBJ1-2; D not resolved. Per the germline V gene, CDR1 is GTSNPN and CDR2 is SVGIG (reference sequence). V shed 4 bases and J shed 6 bases, with 6 bases lying between them. CDR3 length: 10 amino acids. CDR3: CAWKGDGYTF. The CDR3 DNA sequence: TGTGCCTGGAAAGGTGATGGCTACACCTTC.

In this sample, this clonotype turned up many times. This chain links TRBV20-1 with TRBJ1-6; D call uncertain. This CDR3 has 12 amino acids. V lost 3 bases, J lost 11 bases, and 11 bases lay in between. From germline, CDR1 is DFQATT and CDR2 SNEGSKA (reference sequence). CDR3: CSASSDSTPLHF. CDR3 sequence (DNA): TGCAGTGCTAGCTCCGATAGTACACCCCTCCACTTT.

The rearrangement joins TRBV19 to TRBJ1-4; no definite D call. From germline, CDR1 is LNHDA and CDR2 SQIVND (reference sequence). V was trimmed by 6 bases and J by 3 bases, leaving 17 bases between them. The CDR3 runs to 16 residues. The DNA for the CDR3 is TGTGCCAGTAGCCCGCCGCATCGGGCGGCTAATGAAAAACTGTTTTTT. It codes for CASSPPHRAANEKLFF.

A word on this clonotype: A single base separates this from a much larger clone, so it may be a read error. J is TRBJ1-1 and V is TRBV3-1; D remains unclear. This CDR3 has 12 amino acids. Germline CDR1 and CDR2: LGHDT and YNNKEL (reference sequence). CDR3 sequence: CASSQGEAEASF. The CDR3 coding sequence is TGTGCCAGCAGCCAAGGGGAGGCTGAAGCTTCCTTT.

This clonotype has more than one count but fewer than ten. The chain couples TRBV28 to TRBJ2-7, with a weak D call TRBD1 (6 bases). CDR3 size: 17 residues. Trimming pared 7 bases from V and 0 bases from J, leaving 22 bases between. Germline V CDR1 and CDR2: MDHEN, SYDVKM. The CDR3 region is CASTPVPTGPFSYEQYF. CDR3 nucleotide sequence: TGTGCCAGCACCCCCGTCCCCACAGGGCCCTTCTCCTACGAGCAGTACTTC.

This chain links TRBV2 with TRBJ1-4; D unresolved. CDR1 is SNHLY and CDR2 is FYNNEI in the germline V gene. V lost 6 bases to trimming and J lost 2 bases, with 13 bases between them. The CDR3 contains 15 residues. The CDR3 is CASSAYKSTNEKLFF. The CDR3 region has the DNA TGTGCCAGCAGCGCTTACAAGAGTACTAATGAAAAACTGTTTTTT. The full variable domain, its missing parts supplied by reference TRBV2 and TRBJ1-4, is EPEVTQTPSHQVTQMGQEVILRCVPISNHLYFYWYRQILGQKVEFLVSFYNNEISEKSEIFDDQFSVERPDGSNFTLKIRSTKLEDSAMYFCASSAYKSTNEKLFFGSGTQLSVL.

This clonotype has just a few counts. The rearrangement links TRBV14 to TRBJ2-1; 7 bases line up with TRBD1. The CDR3 spans 13 residues. The V and J ends lost 4 bases and 13 bases, in that order; junction bases with no gene match: 10. Germline CDR1 and CDR2: SGHDN and FVKESK. The CDR3 protein is CASSLRQGASQFF. In DNA form, the CDR3 reads TGTGCCAGCAGCCTTCGACAGGGTGCATCTCAGTTCTTC.

This chain uses TRBV5-1 with TRBJ1-6; 10 bases line up with TRBD1. Germline values: CDR1 SGHRS, CDR2 YFSETQ. The CDR3 is 15 amino acids. V trimming: 1 base; J trimming: 9 bases; junction bases outside the gene matches: 4. Here the CDR3 reads CASSLSGTGVSPLHF. The CDR3 nucleotides read TGCGCCAGCAGCTTGTCGGGGACAGGGGTTTCACCCCTCCACTTT.

This clonotype was seen at least ten times. The V call is TRBV6-5, the J call TRBJ1-3; 7 positions agree with TRBD1. The CDR3 is made up of 15 amino acids. Germline V lookup: CDR1 MNHEY, CDR2 SVGAGI. The trim removed 0 bases at V and 1 base at J, leaving 0 bases unmatched. The chain's CDR3 is CASSYSRGSGNTIYF. CDR3 bases: TGTGCCAGCAGTTACTCCAGGGGGTCTGGAAACACCATATATTTT.

V is TRBV18 and J is TRBJ1-4, with D uncertain. Trimming left V 3 bases short and J 8 bases short, with 10 bases between. Looked up from germline, CDR1 is KGHSH and CDR2 is LQKENI. CDR3 length: 13 residues. CDR3 nucleotides: TGTGCCAGCTCACCTGTGGCCGAGGAAAAACTGTTTTTT. Amino acid sequence: CASSPVAEEKLFF. Full variable domain (remainder filled in from reference TRBV18 and TRBJ1-4): NAGVMQNPRHLVRRRGQEARLRCSPMKGHSHVYWYRQLPEEGLKFMVYLQKENIIDESGMPKERFSAEFPKEGPSILRIQQVVRGDSAAYFCASSPVAEEKLFFGSGTQLSVL.

The chain recombines TRBV4-2 with TRBJ1-1; D might be TRBD1 (6 bases). V was shortened by 1 base and J by 1 base, with 10 bases between the two germline ends. CDR3 size: 15 residues. Germline CDR1 and CDR2: LGHNA and YNFKEQ. The CDR3: CASSQVGGRNTEAFF. The CDR3 DNA reads as TGTGCCAGCAGCCAAGTCGGGGGGCGGAACACTGAAGCTTTCTTT.

There are a few counts of this clonotype. The rearrangement links TRBV5-5 to TRBJ1-3, with TRBD1 matching over 8 bases. V shed 3 bases and J 2 bases; nucleotides not matched to a gene: 13. The CDR3 is made up of 18 amino acids. In germline, CDR1 is SGHKS, CDR2 YYEKEE (reference sequence). CDR3 sequence: CASSSILYDRGTGNTIYF. CDR3 nucleotide sequence: TGTGCCAGCAGCTCCATACTGTATGACAGGGGAACTGGAAACACCATATATTTT.

Comments on this clonotype: Lacking the conserved final phenylalanine or tryptophan, this CDR3 likely reflects a read error. The chain is built from TRBV7-9 and TRBJ2-3; 8 positions match TRBD2. CDR1 is SEHNR and CDR2 is FQNEAQ in the germline V gene (reference sequence). CDR3 size: 18 residues. The J segment lost 4 bases and the V segment lost 5 bases, leaving 17 bases of the junction unmatched. Here the CDR3 DNA reads TGTGCCAGCAGCCCCCCGGGTCGGGGGGGGTTAGTCCCAGATACGCAGTATTCT. Protein sequence: CASSPPGRGGLVPDTQYS.